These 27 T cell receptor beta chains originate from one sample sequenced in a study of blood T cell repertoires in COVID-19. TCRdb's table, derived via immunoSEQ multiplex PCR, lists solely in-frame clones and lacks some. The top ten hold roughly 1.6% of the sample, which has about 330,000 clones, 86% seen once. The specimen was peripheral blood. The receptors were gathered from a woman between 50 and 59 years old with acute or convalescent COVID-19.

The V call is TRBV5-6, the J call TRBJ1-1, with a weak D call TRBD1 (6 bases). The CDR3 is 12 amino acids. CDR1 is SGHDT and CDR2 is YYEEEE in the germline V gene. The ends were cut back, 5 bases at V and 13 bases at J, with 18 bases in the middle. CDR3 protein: CASRGGGLSIFF. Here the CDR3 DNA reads TGTGCCAGCAGGGGAGGGGGACTCTCGATTTTCTTT.

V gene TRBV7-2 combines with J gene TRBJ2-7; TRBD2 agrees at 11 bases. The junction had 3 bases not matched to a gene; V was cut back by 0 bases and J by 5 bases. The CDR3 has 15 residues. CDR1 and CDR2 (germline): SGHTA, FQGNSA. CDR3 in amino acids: CASSLATLAGDEQYF. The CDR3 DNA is TGTGCCAGCAGCTTAGCTACACTAGCGGGAGACGAGCAGTACTTC.

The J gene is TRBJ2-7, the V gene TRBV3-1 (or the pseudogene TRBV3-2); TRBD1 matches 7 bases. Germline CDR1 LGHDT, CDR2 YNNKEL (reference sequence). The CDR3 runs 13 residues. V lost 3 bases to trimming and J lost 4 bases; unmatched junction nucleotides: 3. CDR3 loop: CASSHLQGYEQYF. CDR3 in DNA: TGTGCCAGCAGCCACCTACAGGGGTACGAGCAGTACTTC.

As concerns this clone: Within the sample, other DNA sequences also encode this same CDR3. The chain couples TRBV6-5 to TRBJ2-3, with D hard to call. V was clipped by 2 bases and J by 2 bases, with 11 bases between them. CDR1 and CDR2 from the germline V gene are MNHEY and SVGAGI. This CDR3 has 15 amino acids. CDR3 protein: CASSYQASVTDTQYF. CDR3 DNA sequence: TGTGCCAGCAGTTACCAGGCTTCGGTCACAGATACGCAGTATTTT.

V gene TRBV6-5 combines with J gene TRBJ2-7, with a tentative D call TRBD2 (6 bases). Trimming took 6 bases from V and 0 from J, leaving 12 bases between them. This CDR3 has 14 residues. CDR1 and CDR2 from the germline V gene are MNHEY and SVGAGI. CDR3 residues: CASRRDSSSYEQYF. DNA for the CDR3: TGTGCCAGCAGGCGGGACTCGAGCTCCTACGAGCAGTACTTC.

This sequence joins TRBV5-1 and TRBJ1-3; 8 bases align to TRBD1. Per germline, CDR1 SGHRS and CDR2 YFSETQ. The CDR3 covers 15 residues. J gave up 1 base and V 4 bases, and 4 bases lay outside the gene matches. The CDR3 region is CASSRGQASGNTIYF. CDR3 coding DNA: TGCGCCAGCAGCCGGGGACAGGCTTCTGGAAACACCATATATTTT.

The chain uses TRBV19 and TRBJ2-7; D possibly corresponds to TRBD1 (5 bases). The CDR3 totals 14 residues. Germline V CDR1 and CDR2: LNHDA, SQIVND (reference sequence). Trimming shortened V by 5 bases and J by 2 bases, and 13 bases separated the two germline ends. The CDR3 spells CASSPDITAYEQYF. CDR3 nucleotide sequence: TGTGCCAGTAGTCCGGACATTACGGCCTACGAGCAGTACTTC.

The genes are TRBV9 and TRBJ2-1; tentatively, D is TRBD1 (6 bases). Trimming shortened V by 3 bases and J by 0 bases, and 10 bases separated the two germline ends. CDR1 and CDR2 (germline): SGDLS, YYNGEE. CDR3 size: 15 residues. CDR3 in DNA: TGTGCCAGCAGCGAACAGGGCCGCTCCTACAATGAGCAGTTCTTC. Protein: CASSEQGRSYNEQFF.

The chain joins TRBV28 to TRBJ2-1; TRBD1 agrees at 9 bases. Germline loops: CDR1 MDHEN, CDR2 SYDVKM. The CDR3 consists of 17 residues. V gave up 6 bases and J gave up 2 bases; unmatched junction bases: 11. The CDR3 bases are TGTGCCAGCAGATCATCACAGGGGGCAGTGGCCTACAATGAGCAGTTCTTC. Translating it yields CASRSSQGAVAYNEQFF.

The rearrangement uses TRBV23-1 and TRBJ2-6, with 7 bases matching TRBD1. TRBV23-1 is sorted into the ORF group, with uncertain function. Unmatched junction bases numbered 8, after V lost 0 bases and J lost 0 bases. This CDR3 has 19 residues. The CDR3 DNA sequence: TGCGCCAGCAGTCAATCGGAAGGACAGGTAAACTCTGGGGCCAACGTCCTGACTTTC. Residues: CASSQSEGQVNSGANVLTF.

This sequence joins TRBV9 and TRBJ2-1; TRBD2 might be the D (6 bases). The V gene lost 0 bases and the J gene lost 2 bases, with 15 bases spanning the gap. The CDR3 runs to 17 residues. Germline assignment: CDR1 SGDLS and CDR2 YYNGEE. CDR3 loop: CASSVGVGGATYNEQFF. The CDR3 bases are TGTGCCAGCAGCGTAGGGGTTGGCGGGGCTACCTACAATGAGCAGTTCTTC. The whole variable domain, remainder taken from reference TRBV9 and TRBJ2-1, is DSGVTQTPKHLITATGQRVTLRCSPRSGDLSVYWYQQSLDQGLQFLIQYYNGEERAKGNILERFSAQQFPDLHSELNLSSLELGDSALYFCASSVGVGGATYNEQFFGPGTRLTVL.

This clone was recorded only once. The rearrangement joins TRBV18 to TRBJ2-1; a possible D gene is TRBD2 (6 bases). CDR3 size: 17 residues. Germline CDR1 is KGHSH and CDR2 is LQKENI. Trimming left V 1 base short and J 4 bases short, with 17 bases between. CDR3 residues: CASSPLSGTHSYNEQFF. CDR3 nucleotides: TGTGCCAGCTCACCACTTAGCGGTACCCACTCTTACAATGAGCAGTTCTTC.

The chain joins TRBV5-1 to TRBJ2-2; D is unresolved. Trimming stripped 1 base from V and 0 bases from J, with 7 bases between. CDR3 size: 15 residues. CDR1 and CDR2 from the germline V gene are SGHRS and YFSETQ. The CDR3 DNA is TGCGCCAGCAGCTTGAGAACGGCGAACACCGGGGAGCTGTTTTTT. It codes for CASSLRTANTGELFF.

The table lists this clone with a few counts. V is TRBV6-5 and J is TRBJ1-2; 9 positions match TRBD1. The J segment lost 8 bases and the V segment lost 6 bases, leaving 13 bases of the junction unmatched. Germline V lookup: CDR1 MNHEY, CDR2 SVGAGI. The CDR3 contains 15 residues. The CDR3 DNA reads TGTGCCAGCAGACGGACAGGGGACGGGGTTTACGGCTACACCTTC. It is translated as CASRRTGDGVYGYTF.

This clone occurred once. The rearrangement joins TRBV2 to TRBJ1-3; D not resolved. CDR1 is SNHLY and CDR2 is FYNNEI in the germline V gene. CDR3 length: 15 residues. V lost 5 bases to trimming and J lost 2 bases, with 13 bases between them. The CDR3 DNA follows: TGTGCCAGCAGTCTGATGAGTAGCCCTGGAAACACCATATATTTT. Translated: CASSLMSSPGNTIYF.

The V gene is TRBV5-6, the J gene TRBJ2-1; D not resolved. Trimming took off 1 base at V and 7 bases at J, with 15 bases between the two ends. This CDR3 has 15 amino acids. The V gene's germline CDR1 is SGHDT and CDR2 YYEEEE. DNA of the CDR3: TGTGCCAGCAGCTTGAACACGTCCCCATGGAATGAGCAGTTCTTC. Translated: CASSLNTSPWNEQFF. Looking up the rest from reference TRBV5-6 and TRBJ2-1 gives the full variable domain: DAGVTQSPTHLIKTRGQQVTLRCSPKSGHDTVSWYQQALGQGPQFIFQYYEEEERQRGNFPDRFSGHQFPNYSSELNVNALLLGDSALYLCASSLNTSPWNEQFFGPGTRLTVL.

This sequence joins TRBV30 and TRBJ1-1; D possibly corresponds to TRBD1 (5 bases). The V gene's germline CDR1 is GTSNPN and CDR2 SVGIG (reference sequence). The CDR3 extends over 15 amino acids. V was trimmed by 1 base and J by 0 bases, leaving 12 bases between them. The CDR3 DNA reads TGTGCCTGGAGTGGTTTAAACAGGTTGAACACTGAAGCTTTCTTT. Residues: CAWSGLNRLNTEAFF.

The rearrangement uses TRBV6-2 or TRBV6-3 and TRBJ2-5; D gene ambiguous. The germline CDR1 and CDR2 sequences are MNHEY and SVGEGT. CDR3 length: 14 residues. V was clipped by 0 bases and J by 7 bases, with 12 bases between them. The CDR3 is CASSYSAAEGTQYF. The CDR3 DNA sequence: TGTGCCAGCAGTTACTCGGCGGCAGAAGGGACCCAGTACTTC.

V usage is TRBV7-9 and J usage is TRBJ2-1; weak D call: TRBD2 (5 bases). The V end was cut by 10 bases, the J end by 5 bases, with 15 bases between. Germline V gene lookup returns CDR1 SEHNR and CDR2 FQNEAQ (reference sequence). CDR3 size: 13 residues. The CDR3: CATPGSTDNEQFF. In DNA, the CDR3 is TGTGCCACCCCGGGGAGTACAGACAATGAGCAGTTCTTC.

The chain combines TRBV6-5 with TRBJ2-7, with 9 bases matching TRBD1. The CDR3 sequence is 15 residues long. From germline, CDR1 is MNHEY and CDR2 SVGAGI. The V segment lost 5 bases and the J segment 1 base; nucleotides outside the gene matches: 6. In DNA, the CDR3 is TGTGCCAGCAGTCAACCGGGACAGGGTTCCTACGAGCAGTACTTC. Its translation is CASSQPGQGSYEQYF.

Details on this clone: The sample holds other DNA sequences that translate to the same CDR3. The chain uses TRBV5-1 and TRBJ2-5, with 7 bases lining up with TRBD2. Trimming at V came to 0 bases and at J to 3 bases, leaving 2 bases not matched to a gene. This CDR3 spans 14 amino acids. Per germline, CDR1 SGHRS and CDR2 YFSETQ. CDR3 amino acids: CASSLALAEETQYF. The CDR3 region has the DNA TGCGCCAGCAGCTTGGCGCTAGCGGAAGAGACCCAGTACTTC.

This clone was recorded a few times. The CDR3 nucleotides are TGTGCCAGCAGTTCACAGGGGGCGGATCAGCCCCAGCATTTT. Translated: CASSSQGADQPQHF. The rearrangement uses TRBV2 and TRBJ1-5, with 9 bases that match TRBD1. With 5 bases clipped from V and 5 bases from J, the junction kept 4 bases outside the gene matches. The germline V gene has CDR1 SNHLY and CDR2 FYNNEI. The CDR3 has 14 amino acids.

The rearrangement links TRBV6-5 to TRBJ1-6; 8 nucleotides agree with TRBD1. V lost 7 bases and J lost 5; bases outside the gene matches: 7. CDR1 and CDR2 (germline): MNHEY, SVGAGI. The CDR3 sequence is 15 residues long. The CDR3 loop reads CASIPGQGNNSPLHF. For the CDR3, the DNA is TGTGCCAGCATCCCCGGACAGGGTAATAATTCACCCCTCCACTTT.

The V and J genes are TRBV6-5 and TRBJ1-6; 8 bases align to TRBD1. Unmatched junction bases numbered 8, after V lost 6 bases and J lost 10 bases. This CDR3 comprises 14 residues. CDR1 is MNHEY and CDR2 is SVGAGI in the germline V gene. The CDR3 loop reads CASRVGQVGSPLHF. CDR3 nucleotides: TGTGCCAGCAGGGTGGGACAGGTTGGATCACCCCTCCACTTT.

DNA for the CDR3: TGTGCCAGCAGCGAGAGGACAGGGAAAACTGAAGCTTTCTTT. Translated, it gives CASSERTGKTEAFF. The chain links TRBV13 to TRBJ1-1, with 8 nucleotides matching TRBD1. Germline CDR1 PRHDT, CDR2 FYEKMQ (reference sequence). The length of the CDR3 is 14 residues. Trimming removed 5 bases from V and 5 bases from J; junction bases left unmatched: 7.

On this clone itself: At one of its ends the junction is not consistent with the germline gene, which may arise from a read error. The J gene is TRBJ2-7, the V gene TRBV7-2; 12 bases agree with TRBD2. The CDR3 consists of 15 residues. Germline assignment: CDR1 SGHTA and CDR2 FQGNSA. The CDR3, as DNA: TGTGCCAGCAGCCTAGCGGGAGGGCCCTCCTACGAGCAGTACTTC. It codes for CASSLAGGPSYEQYF.

The CDR3 sequence: CASSQDGSGINYNEQFF. CDR3 nucleotide sequence: TGCGCCAGCAGCCAAGATGGCAGCGGGATCAATTACAATGAGCAGTTCTTC. This chain links TRBV4-1 with TRBJ2-1; 7 nucleotides align to TRBD2. The CDR3 is 17 amino acids. Germline assignment: CDR1 MGHRA and CDR2 YSYEKL. V gave up 0 bases and J gave up 4 bases; unmatched junction bases: 9.